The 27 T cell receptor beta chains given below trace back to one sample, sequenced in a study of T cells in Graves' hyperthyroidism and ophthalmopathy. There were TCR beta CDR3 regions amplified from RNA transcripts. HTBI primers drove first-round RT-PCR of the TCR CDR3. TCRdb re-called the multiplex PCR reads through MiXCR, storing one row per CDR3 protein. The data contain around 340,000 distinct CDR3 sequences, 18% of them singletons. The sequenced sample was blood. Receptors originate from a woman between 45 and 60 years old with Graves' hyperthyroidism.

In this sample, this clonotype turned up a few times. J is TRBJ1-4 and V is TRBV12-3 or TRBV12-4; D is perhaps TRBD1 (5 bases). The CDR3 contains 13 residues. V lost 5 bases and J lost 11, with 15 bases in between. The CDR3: CASSPFGDGKLFF. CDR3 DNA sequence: TGTGCCAGCAGTCCCTTCGGGGACGGGAAACTGTTTTTT.

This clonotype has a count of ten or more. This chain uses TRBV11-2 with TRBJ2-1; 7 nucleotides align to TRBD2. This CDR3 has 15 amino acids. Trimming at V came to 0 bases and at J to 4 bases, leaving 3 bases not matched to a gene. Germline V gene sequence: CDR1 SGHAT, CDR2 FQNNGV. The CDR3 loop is CASSLEGGSYNEQFF. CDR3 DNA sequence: TGTGCCAGCAGCTTAGAGGGGGGGTCTTACAATGAGCAGTTCTTC.

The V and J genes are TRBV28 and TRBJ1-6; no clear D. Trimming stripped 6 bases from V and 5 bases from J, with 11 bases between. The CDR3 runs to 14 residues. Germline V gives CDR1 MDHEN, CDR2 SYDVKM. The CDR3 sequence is CASSLGRNNSPLHF. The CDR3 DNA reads TGTGCCAGCAGCCTAGGACGTAATAATTCACCCCTCCACTTT.

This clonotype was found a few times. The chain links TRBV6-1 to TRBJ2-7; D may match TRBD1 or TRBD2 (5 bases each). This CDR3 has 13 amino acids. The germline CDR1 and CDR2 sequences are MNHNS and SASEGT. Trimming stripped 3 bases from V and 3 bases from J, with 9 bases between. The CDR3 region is CASSEGEYYEQYF. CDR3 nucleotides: TGTGCCAGCAGTGAGGGGGAGTACTACGAGCAGTACTTC.

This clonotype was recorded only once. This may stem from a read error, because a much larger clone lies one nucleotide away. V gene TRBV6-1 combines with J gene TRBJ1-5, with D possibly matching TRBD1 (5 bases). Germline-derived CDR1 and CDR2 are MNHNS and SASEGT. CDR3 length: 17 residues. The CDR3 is CASSEAFGAYSNQPQRF. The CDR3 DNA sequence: TGTGCCAGCAGTGAAGCCTTTGGGGCCTATAGCAATCAGCCCCAGCGTTTT.

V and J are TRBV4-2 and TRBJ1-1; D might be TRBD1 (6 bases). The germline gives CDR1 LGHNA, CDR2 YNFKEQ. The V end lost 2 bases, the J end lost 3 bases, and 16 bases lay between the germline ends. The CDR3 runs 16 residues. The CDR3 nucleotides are TGTGCCAGCAGCCAATCGGACAGCCCGGGCTACACTGAAGCTTTCTTT. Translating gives CASSQSDSPGYTEAFF.

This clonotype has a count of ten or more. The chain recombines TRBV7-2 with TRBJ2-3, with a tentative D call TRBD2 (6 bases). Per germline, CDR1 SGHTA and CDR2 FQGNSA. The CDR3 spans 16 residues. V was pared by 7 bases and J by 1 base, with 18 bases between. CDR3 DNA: TGTGCCAGCACCACTCGTTCAGGAGGGGGCACAGATACGCAGTATTTT. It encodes CASTTRSGGGTDTQYF.

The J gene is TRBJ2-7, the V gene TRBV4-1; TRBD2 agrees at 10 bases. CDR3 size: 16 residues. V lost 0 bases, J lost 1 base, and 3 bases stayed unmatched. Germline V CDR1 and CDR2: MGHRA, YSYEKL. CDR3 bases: TGCGCCAGCAGCCAAGAGGAGCGGGAGGGTTCCTACGAGCAGTACTTC. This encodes CASSQEEREGSYEQYF.

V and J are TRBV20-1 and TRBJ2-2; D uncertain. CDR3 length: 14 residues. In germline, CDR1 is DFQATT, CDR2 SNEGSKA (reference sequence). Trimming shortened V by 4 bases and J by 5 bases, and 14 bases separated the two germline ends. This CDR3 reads CSAKRPGGTGELFF. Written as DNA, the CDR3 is TGCAGTGCTAAGAGACCCGGTGGGACCGGGGAGCTGTTTTTT.

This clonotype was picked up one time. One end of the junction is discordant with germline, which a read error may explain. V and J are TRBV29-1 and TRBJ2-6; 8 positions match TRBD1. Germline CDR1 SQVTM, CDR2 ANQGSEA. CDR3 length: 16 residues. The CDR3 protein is CSAGGTTGDGANILTF. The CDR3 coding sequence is TGCAGCGCCGGGGGAACGACAGGGGACGGGGCCAACATCCTGACTTTC.

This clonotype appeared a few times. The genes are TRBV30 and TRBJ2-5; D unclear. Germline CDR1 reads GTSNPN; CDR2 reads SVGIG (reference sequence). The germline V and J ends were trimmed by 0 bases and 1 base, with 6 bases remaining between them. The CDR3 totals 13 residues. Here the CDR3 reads CAWSVQLQETQYF. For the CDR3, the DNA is TGTGCCTGGAGTGTTCAACTCCAAGAGACCCAGTACTTC.

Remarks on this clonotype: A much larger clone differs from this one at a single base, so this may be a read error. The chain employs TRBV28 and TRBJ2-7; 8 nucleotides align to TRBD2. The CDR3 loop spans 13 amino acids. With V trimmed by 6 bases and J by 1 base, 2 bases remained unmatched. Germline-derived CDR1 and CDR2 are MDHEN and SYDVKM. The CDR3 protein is CASRSSGSYEQYV. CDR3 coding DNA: TGTGCCAGCAGGTCTAGCGGGTCCTACGAGCAGTACGTC.

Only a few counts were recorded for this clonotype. The CDR3 DNA sequence: TGTGCCAGCAGCCCCAGAGTAACCTACGAGCAGTACTTC. Its protein is CASSPRVTYEQYF. The chain employs TRBV6-1 and TRBJ2-7; D remains ambiguous. The ends were cut back, 6 bases at V and 2 bases at J, with 11 bases in the middle. CDR1 MNHNS and CDR2 SASEGT come from the germline V gene. The CDR3 is 13 amino acids.

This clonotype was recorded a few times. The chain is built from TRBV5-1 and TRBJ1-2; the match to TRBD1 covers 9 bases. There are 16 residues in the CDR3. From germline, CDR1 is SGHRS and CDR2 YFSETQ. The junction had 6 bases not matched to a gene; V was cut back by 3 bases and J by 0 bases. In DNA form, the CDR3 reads TGCGCCAGCAGCTGGGGACAGGGCAGACCTAACTATGGCTACACCTTC. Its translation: CASSWGQGRPNYGYTF.

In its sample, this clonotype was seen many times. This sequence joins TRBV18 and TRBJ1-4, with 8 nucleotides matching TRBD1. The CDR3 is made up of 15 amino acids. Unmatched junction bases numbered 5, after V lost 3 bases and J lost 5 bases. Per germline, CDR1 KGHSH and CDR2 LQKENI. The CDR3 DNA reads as TGTGCCAGCTCACCCAGAGACAGGGGAAATGAAAAACTGTTTTTT. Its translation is CASSPRDRGNEKLFF.

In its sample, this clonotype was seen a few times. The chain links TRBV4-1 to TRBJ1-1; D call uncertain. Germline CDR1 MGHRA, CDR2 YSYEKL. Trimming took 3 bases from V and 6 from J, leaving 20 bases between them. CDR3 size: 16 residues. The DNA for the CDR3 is TGCGCCAGCAGCCATAGGGCGGCGGAACGTGATGCTGAAGCTTTCTTT. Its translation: CASSHRAAERDAEAFF.

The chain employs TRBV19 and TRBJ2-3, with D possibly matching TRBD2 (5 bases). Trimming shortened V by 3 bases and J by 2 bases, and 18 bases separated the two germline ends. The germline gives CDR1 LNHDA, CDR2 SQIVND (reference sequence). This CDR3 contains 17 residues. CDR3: CASSMDERLANTDTQYF. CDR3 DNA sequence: TGTGCCAGTAGTATGGATGAGAGGCTAGCCAACACAGATACGCAGTATTTT.

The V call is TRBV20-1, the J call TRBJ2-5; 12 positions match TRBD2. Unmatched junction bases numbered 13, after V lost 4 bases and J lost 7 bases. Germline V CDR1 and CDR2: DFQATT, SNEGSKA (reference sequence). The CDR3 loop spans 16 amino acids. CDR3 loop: CSANPLASGRAGTQYF. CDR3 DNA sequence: TGCAGTGCTAACCCACTGGCTAGCGGGAGGGCGGGGACCCAGTACTTC.

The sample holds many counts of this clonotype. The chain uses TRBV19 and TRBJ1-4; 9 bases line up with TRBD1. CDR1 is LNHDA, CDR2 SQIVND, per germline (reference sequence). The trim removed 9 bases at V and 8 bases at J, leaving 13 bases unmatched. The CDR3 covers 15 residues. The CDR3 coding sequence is TGTGCCAGCAGCCTTAGAACAGGGGGCGACGAAAAACTGTTTTTT. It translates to CASSLRTGGDEKLFF.

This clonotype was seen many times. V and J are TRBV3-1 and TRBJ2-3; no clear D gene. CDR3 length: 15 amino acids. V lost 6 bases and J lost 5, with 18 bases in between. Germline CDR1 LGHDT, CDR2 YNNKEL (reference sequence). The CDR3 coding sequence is TGTGCCAGCAGTCTGTCCGCGGCCTCTTTAGATACGCAGTATTTT. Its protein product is CASSLSAASLDTQYF.

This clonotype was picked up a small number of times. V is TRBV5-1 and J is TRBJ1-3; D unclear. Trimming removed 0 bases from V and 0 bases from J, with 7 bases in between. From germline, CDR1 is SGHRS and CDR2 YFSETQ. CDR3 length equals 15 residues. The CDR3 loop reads CASSLETLSGNTIYF. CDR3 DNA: TGCGCCAGCAGCTTGGAGACCCTCTCTGGAAACACCATATATTTT.

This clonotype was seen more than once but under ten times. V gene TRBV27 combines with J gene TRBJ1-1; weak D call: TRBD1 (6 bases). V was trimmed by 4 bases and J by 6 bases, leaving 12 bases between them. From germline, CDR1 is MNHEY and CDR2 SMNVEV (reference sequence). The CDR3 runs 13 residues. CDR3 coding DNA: TGTGCCAGCAGTTATGCGGGGGCGCCTGAAGCTTTCTTT. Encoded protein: CASSYAGAPEAFF.

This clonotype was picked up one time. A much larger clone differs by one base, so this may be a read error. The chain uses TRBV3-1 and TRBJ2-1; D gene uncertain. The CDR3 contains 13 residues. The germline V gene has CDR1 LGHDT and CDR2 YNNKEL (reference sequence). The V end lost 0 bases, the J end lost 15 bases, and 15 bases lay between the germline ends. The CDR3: CASSQESEGPGFF. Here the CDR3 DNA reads TGTGCCAGCAGCCAAGAATCGGAAGGGCCTGGGTTCTTC.

CDR3 loop: CASNSLRGLSYNSPLHF. The CDR3 region has the DNA TGTGCCAGCAACTCCCTCCGGGGACTCTCCTATAATTCACCCCTCCACTTT. The chain is built from TRBV7-9 and TRBJ1-6, with TRBD1 as a possible D gene (5 bases). CDR1 is SEHNR and CDR2 is FQNEAQ in the germline V gene (reference sequence). Trimming took off 7 bases at V and 0 bases at J, with 16 bases between the two ends. This CDR3 spans 17 amino acids. Full variable domain (outside the CDR3, taken from reference TRBV7-9 and TRBJ1-6): DTGVSQNPRHKITKRGQNVTFRCDPISEHNRLYWYRQTLGQGPEFLTYFQNEAQLEKSRLLSDRFSAERPKGSFSTLEIQRTEQGDSAMYLCASNSLRGLSYNSPLHFGNGTRLTVT.

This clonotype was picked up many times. The CDR3 here is CASSAGTSESTDTQYF. In nucleotides, the CDR3 is TGTGCCAGCAGTGCAGGGACTAGCGAAAGCACAGATACGCAGTATTTT. J is TRBJ2-3 and V is TRBV6-1, with TRBD2 identical over 10 bases. CDR1 is MNHNS and CDR2 is SASEGT in the germline V gene. The CDR3 runs 16 residues. V lost 4 bases and J lost 0; bases outside the gene matches: 4.

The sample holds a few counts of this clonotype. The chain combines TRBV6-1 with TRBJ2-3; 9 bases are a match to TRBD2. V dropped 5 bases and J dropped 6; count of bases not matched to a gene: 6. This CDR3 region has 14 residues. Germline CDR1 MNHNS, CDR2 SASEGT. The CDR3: CASSRTSEGDTQYF. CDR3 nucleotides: TGTGCCAGCAGTCGGACTAGCGAAGGGGATACGCAGTATTTT.

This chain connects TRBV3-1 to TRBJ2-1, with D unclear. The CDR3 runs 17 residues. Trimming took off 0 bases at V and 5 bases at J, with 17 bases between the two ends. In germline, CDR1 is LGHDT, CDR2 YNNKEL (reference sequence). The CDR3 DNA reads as TGTGCCAGCAGCCAAGATCCCCAGCGACCATTGGACAATGAGCAGTTCTTC. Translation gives CASSQDPQRPLDNEQFF.